The 8 T cell receptor beta chains in this list originate from one sample, sequenced in a study of early T cells in non-severe SARS-CoV-2 infection. TCRdb redid the calling of the 5' RACE reads with MiXCR, one entry per CDR3 protein. The sample has some 59,000 distinct CDR3 sequences; around 8.6% are singletons. The sequencing here drew on whole blood, taken at baseline. The origin of the receptors is an adult who was a healthcare worker with PCR-confirmed SARS-CoV-2 infection or an uninfected control (not recorded which).

This clonotype was counted only a few times. The V and J genes are TRBV7-9 and TRBJ1-2; TRBD1 might be the D (6 bases). The CDR3 covers 15 residues. Deletions cut 3 bases from V and 4 bases from J, with 15 bases between. Germline V gene data show CDR1 as SEHNR and CDR2 as FQNEAQ (reference sequence). The DNA for the CDR3 is TGTGCCAGCAGCTTGGGGACAAGGTTATTCTATGGCTACACCTTC. This encodes CASSLGTRLFYGYTF.

This chain links TRBV7-8 with TRBJ1-2; D is unresolved. V was clipped by 5 bases and J by 4 bases, with 14 bases between them. The CDR3 extends over 14 amino acids. The germline gives CDR1 SGHVS, CDR2 FQNEAQ. The CDR3 sequence: CASSIAFGRYGYTF. CDR3 bases: TGTGCCAGCAGCATCGCGTTCGGACGCTATGGCTACACCTTC.

V is TRBV9 and J is TRBJ2-5; 7 bases align to TRBD2. The CDR3 loop spans 13 amino acids. Germline loops: CDR1 SGDLS, CDR2 YYNGEE. V lost 8 bases and J lost 5; bases outside the gene matches: 9. The CDR3 DNA reads TGTGCCAGTTCGGGGGGACTCCACGAGACCCAGTACTTC. As protein: CASSGGLHETQYF.

The V and J genes are TRBV19 and TRBJ2-1; D is possibly TRBD1 or TRBD2 (5 bases each). There are 14 residues in the CDR3. Per the germline V gene, CDR1 is LNHDA and CDR2 is SQIVND (reference sequence). Trimming took off 9 bases at V and 5 bases at J, with 17 bases between the two ends. The CDR3 nucleotides are TGTGCCAGCGGGACCGGTGAAAAAAACAATGAGCAGTTCTTC. Translating it yields CASGTGEKNNEQFF.

This clonotype was seen more than once but under ten times. The CDR3 DNA reads TGTGCCAGCACCACCTCCGAGGCGGGACTAGCGGCCTACAATGAGCAGTTCTTC. Translated, it gives CASTTSEAGLAAYNEQFF. The chain links TRBV7-2 to TRBJ2-1; 11 bases line up with TRBD2. The junction had 13 bases not matched to a gene; V was cut back by 7 bases and J by 2 bases. The CDR3 length is 18 residues. The V gene's germline CDR1 is SGHTA and CDR2 FQGNSA.

This clonotype was picked up many times. V and J are TRBV6-2 or TRBV6-3 and TRBJ2-7; the D gene is possibly TRBD2 (5 bases). CDR1 is MNHEY and CDR2 is SVGEGT in the germline V gene. CDR3 length: 14 amino acids. The V gene lost 7 bases and the J gene lost 5 bases, with 18 bases spanning the gap. The CDR3 loop is CASTPGIPPNEQYF. The DNA of the CDR3 is TGTGCCAGCACCCCGGGGATTCCCCCCAACGAGCAGTACTTC.

The V gene is TRBV7-2, the J gene TRBJ1-6; D may be TRBD1 (5 bases). Germline CDR1 SGHTA, CDR2 FQGNSA. The CDR3 extends over 15 amino acids. The germline V and J ends were trimmed by 2 bases and 9 bases, with 14 bases remaining between them. The CDR3 DNA reads TGTGCCAGCAGCTTAATGGGGGGTTTGGGTTCACCCCTCCACTTT. It translates to CASSLMGGLGSPLHF. Full variable domain (missing parts from reference TRBV7-2 and TRBJ1-6): GAGVSQSPSNKVTEKGKDVELRCDPISGHTALYWYRQSLGQGLEFLIYFQGNSAPDKSGLPSDRFSAERTGGSVSTLTIQRTQQEDSAVYLCASSLMGGLGSPLHFGNGTRLTVT.

The chain carries TRBV6-2 or TRBV6-3 and TRBJ2-5; D gene ambiguous. Germline CDR1 MNHEY, CDR2 SVGEGT. V was clipped by 2 bases and J by 10 bases, with 11 bases between them. The CDR3 has 12 amino acids. In DNA form, the CDR3 reads TGTGCCAGCAGTTACGGGCAGCTCCTCCAGTACTTC. Residues: CASSYGQLLQYF.